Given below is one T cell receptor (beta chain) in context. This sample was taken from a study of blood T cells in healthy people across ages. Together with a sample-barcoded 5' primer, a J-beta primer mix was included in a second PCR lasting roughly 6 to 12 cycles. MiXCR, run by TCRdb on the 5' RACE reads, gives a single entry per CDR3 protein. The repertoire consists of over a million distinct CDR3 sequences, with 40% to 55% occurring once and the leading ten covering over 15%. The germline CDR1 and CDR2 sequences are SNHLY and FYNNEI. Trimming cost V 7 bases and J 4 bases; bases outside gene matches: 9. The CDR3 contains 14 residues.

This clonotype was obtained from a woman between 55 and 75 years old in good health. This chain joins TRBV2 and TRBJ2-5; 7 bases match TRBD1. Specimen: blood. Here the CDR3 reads CASTRQGPPETQYF. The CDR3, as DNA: TGTGCCAGCACCCGACAGGGCCCCCCAGAGACCCAGTACTTC. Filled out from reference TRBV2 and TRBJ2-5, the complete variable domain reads EPEVTQTPSHQVTQMGQEVILRCVPISNHLYFYWYRQILGQKVEFLVSFYNNEISEKSEIFDDQFSVERPDGSNFTLKIRSTKLEDSAMYFCASTRQGPPETQYFGPGTRLLVL.